The clone carrying this T cell receptor (beta chain) was seen a few times. Its target is unknown. This specimen comes from a study of response to subunit inactivated influenza vaccine. V dropped 7 bases and J dropped 7; count of bases not matched to a gene: 9. The CDR3 runs 14 residues. Germline CDR1 LGHNA, CDR2 YNFKEQ. Study-level points and caveats: The authors put forward the suggestion that each seasonal influenza vaccination may bring in only a limited number of new T cells.

TCRdb fed the RT-PCR reads into MiXCR, producing one record per CDR3 protein. Among about 830,000 distinct CDR3 sequences listed, approximately 18% were seen once. The sequencing used PBMCs from blood, collected 4 to 6 days after vaccination. The TCR originated in a man aged 50 or older who received an inactivated influenza vaccine. The chain recombines TRBV4-2 with TRBJ2-1; 8 bases fit TRBD2. The CDR3 bases are TGTGCCAGCAAACCCGGGGGGGCCTCGAATGAGCAGTTCTTC. Translation gives CASKPGGASNEQFF.